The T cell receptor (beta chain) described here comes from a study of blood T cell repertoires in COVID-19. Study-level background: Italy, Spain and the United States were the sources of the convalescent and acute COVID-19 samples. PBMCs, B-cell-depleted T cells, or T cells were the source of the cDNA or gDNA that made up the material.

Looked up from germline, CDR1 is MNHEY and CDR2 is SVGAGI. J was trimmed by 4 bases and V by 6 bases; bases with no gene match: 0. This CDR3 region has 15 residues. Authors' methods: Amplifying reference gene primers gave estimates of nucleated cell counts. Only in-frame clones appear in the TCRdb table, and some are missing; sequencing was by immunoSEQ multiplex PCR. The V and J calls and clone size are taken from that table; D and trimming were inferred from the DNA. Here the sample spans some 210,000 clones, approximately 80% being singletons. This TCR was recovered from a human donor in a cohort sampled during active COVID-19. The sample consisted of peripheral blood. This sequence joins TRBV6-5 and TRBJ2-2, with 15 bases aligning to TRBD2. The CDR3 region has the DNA TGTGCCAGCAGGGGACTAGCGGGAGGCACCGGGGAGCTGTTTTTT. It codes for CASRGLAGGTGELFF.